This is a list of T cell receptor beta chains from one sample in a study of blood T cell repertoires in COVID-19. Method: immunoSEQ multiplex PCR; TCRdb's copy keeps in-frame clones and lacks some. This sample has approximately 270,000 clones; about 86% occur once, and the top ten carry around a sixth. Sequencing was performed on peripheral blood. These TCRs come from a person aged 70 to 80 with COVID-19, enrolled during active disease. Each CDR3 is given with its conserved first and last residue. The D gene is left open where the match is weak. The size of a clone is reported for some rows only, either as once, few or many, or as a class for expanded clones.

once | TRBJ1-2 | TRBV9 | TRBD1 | TGTGCCAGCAGCGGTCTCAGGGGGCGCCTCTATGGCTACACCTTC | CASSGLRGRLYGYTF
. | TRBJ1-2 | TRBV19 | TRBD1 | TGTGCCAGTAGACCCGACGGACAGGTTTTCTATGGCTACACCTTC | CASRPDGQVFYGYTF
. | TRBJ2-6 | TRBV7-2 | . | TGTGCCAGCAGCCCAGGGTTCTCTGGGGCCAACGTCCTGACTTTC | CASSPGFSGANVLTF
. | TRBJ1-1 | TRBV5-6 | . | TGTGCCAGCAGCCGGAAACCGGACAGCACTGAAGCTTTCTTT | CASSRKPDSTEAFF
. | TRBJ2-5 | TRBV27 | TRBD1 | TGTGCCAGCAGTATCCGGCAGGGGGCAGGGGAGACCCAGTACTTC | CASSIRQGAGETQYF
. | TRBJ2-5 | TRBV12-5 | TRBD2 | TGTGCTAGTGGTTTGGCCTTAGAGACGGGACTAGCGGGGGAGTTACAAGAGACCCAGTACTTC | CASGLALETGLAGELQETQYF
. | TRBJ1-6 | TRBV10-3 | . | TGTGCCATCAGTGCGACAGATTATAATTCACCCCTCCACTTT | CAISATDYNSPLHF
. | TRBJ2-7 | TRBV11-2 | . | TGTGCCAGCAGCTTAGATAGTGAAAAGCAGTACTTC | CASSLDSEKQYF
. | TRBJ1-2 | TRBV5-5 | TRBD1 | TGTGCCAGCAGCGTTGCGGACAGGCTGGGCTATGGCTACACCTTC | CASSVADRLGYGYTF
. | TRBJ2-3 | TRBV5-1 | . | TGCGCCAGCAGCTCCCTCACAGATACGCAGTATTTT | CASSSLTDTQYF
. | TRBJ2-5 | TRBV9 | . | TGTGCCAGCAGCGTAGGAACAGGGCAAGAGACCCAGTACTTC | CASSVGTGQETQYF
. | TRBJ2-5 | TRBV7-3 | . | TGTGCCAGCAGCCAAAGTCTTCGGGAGACCCAGTACTTC | CASSQSLRETQYF
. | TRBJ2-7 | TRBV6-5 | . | TGTGCCAGCAGTTATCTCCAGGGGGAGCAGTACTTC | CASSYLQGEQYF
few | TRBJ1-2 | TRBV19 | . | TGTGCCACGGAGTCTAACTATGGCTACACCTTC | CATESNYGYTF
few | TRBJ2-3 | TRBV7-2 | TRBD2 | TGTGCCAGCAGCTTAGGGGGACTAGCGGGGGGCCTCGATACGCAGTATTTT | CASSLGGLAGGLDTQYF
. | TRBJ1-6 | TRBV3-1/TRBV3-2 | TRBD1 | TGTGCCAGCAGCACTGGACAGGGAAATTCACCCCTCCACTTT | CASSTGQGNSPLHF
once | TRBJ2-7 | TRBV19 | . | TGTGCCAGTCCCTTTCGGGAAGAGCAGTACTTC | CASPFREEQYF
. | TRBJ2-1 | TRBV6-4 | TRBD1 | TGTGCCAGCAGTGTAAGGACAGGGGGCTTGGATGAGCAGTTCTTC | CASSVRTGGLDEQFF
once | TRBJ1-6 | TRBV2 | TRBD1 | TGTGCCAGCGGGGGAACAGGGGTGAATTCACCCCTCCACTTT | CASGGTGVNSPLHF
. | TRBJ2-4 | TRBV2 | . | TGTGCCAGCAGCCGGGGGAGCGAGGGGTTCAATAGCATTCAGTACTTC | CASSRGSEGFNSIQYF
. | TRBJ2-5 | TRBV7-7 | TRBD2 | TGTGCCAGCAGCCCTCTTGTAAGCGGGAGTGGAGAGACCCAGTACTTC | CASSPLVSGSGETQYF
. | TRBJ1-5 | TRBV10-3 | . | TGTGCCATCAGAGAGACAGCAAGTGGTCAGCCCCAGCATTTT | CAIRETASGQPQHF
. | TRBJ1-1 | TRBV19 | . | TGTGCCAGTAGTATTGGCTCCGGGACTCTCGACACTGAAGCTTTCTTT | CASSIGSGTLDTEAFF
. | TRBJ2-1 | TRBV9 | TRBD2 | TGTGCCAGCAGCGTAGGCTCTAGCGGGGAGCAGTTCTTC | CASSVGSSGEQFF
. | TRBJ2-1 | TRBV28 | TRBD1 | TGTGCCAGCAGCCAAAGCCGGGACAGGGGGCGCGGCACCTACAATGAGCAGTTCTTC | CASSQSRDRGRGTYNEQFF
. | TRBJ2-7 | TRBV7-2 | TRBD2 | TGTGCCAGCAGCTTTGTTCCCGGGACTAGCGGGAGGGAAAACGAGCAGTACTTC | CASSFVPGTSGRENEQYF
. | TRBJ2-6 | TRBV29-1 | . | TGCAGCGCCCGTGAGGCCTCTGGGGCCAACGTCCTGACTTTC | CSAREASGANVLTF
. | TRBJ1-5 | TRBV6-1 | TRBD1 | TGTGCCAGCAGTGAAGGGCCAGGGGGTCGATCCCAGCATTTT | CASSEGPGGRSQHF
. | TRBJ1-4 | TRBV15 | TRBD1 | TGTGCCACCACCCCGGGGACAGTTAATGAAAAACTGTTTTTT | CATTPGTVNEKLFF
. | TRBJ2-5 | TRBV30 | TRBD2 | TGTGCCTGGAGTCGGGGGGGCTGGGAGACCCAGTACTTC | CAWSRGGWETQYF
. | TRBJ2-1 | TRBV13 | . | TGTGCCAGCAGCCCCAGGGGTCCAGACAATGAGCAGTTCTTC | CASSPRGPDNEQFF
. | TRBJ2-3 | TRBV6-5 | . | TGTGCCAGCAGTTACCTGGGGGCGAATACGCAGTATTTT | CASSYLGANTQYF
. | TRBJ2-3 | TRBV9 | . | TGTGCCAGCAGCGTACAAACAGGGCCAGATACGCAGTATTTT | CASSVQTGPDTQYF
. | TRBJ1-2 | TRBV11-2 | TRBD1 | TGTGCCAGCAGCTTGGGACAGGGGAGGGACTATGGCTACACCTTC | CASSLGQGRDYGYTF
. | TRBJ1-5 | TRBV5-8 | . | TGTGCCAGCAGTGGGTATCTCTTTTCGGGACAGCCCCAGCATTTT | CASSGYLFSGQPQHF
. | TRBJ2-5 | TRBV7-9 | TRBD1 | TGTGCCAGCAGCTCCAGACAGGGACGGCAAGAGACCCAGTACTTC | CASSSRQGRQETQYF
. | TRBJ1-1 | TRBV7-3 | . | TGTGCCAGCAGCTTAACGGCCCGTACTGAAGCTTTCTTT | CASSLTARTEAFF
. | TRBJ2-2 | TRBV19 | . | TGTGCCAGTAGTATAGGGAGCACCGGGGAGCTGTTTTTT | CASSIGSTGELFF
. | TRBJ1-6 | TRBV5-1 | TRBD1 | TGCGCCAGCAGCTGGGGACAGGATGATTCACCCCTCCACTTT | CASSWGQDDSPLHF
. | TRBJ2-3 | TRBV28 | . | TGTGCCAGCCAACAGGGCACAGATACGCAGTATTTT | CASQQGTDTQYF
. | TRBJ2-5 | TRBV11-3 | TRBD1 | TGTGCCAGCAGCTCTGACAGGGGAATTACCCAGTACTTC | CASSSDRGITQYF
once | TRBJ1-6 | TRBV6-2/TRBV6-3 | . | TGTGCCAGCAGTTACGGCAGGGGCCGTGGTTCACCCCTCCACTTT | CASSYGRGRGSPLHF
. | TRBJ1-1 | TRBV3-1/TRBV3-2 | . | TGTGCCAGCAGCCGTGATAAGCCCTCGAGCACTGAAGCTTTCTTT | CASSRDKPSSTEAFF
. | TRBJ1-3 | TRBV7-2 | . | TGTGCCAGCAGCGACCGAGGGGGTGGCGGAAACACCATATATTTT | CASSDRGGGGNTIYF
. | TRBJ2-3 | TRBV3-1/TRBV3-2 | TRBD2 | TGTGCCAGCAGCTCAGGACTAGATACAGATACGCAGTATTTT | CASSSGLDTDTQYF
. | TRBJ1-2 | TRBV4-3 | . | TGCGCCAGCAGCCAAGTCCCCGGGGGGGGCTCTGGCTACACCTTC | CASSQVPGGGSGYTF
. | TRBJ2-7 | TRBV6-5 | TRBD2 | TGTGCCAGCAGAGACCCCGGGACTAAAAACTACGAGCAGTACTTC | CASRDPGTKNYEQYF
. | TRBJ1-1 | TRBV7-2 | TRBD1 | TGTGCCAGCAACACAGGGGGCACTGAAGCTTTCTTT | CASNTGGTEAFF
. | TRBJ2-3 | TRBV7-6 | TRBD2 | TGTGCCAGCAGCTTCGGCGGGGGGCGTAGCACAGATACGCAGTATTTT | CASSFGGGRSTDTQYF
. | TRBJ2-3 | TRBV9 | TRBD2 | TGTGCCAGCAGCGTAGGCCTAGCGGGGGGAGATACGCAGTATTTT | CASSVGLAGGDTQYF
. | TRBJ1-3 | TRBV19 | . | TGTGCCAGTAGTATAAGAGGCCGCTCTGGAAACACCATATATTTT | CASSIRGRSGNTIYF
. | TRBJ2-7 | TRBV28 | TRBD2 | TGTGCCAGCAGTTTCCCTACTAGCGGGGGGCAGTCCTACGAGCAGTACTTC | CASSFPTSGGQSYEQYF
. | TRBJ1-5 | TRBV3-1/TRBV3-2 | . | TGTGCCAGCAGCCAAGGGGCCAGGGTTGAGCCCCAGCATTTT | CASSQGARVEPQHF